Listed here are 27 T cell receptor beta chains from one sample, sequenced in a study of CD8+CD57+ T cells in acquired aplastic anemia. For CDR3 and TCR beta VDJ profiling, genomic DNA was the template used. One entry per CDR3 protein results from TCRdb running MiXCR on the reads. Of 50,000 to 70,000 distinct CDR3 sequences in the sample, less than 65% are singletons; the top ten hold 2% to 3%. Material: sorted CD4+, CD8+, or CD8+CD57+ T cells (not recorded which) from PBMCs. The receptors here all came from a human donor in good health, serving as a control.

V usage is TRBV2 and J usage is TRBJ2-3, with D unresolved. CDR3 length: 14 amino acids. Germline values: CDR1 SNHLY, CDR2 FYNNEI. The ends were cut back, 5 bases at V and 11 bases at J, with 20 bases in the middle. The CDR3 DNA sequence: TGTGCCAGCAGTCCGACGGGCACTTGGGATGAGCAGTATTTT. This gives the protein CASSPTGTWDEQYF.

The CDR3 loop reads CASSIITGAGQPQHF. The DNA for the CDR3 is TGTGCCAGTAGTATCATCACAGGGGCGGGGCAGCCCCAGCATTTT. This rearrangement joins TRBV19 to TRBJ1-5; TRBD1 aligns across 7 bases. The length of the CDR3 is 15 residues. V shed 3 bases and J 7 bases; nucleotides not matched to a gene: 9. The germline V gene encodes CDR1 LNHDA and CDR2 SQIVND (reference sequence).

This sequence joins TRBV19 and TRBJ1-5; D remains unclear. The ends were cut back, 6 bases at V and 7 bases at J, with 10 bases in the middle. Germline loops: CDR1 LNHDA, CDR2 SQIVND (reference sequence). The CDR3 consists of 12 residues. The CDR3 loop reads CASRDLRQPQHF. The DNA for the CDR3 is TGTGCCAGTAGGGATTTACGGCAGCCCCAGCATTTT.

This chain connects TRBV9 to TRBJ1-2, with D tentatively TRBD1 (6 bases). Looked up from germline, CDR1 is SGDLS and CDR2 is YYNGEE. Trimming shortened V by 5 bases and J by 2 bases, and 10 bases separated the two germline ends. The CDR3 extends over 13 amino acids. The CDR3 coding sequence is TGTGCCAGCAGGACACAGGGAAACTATGGCTACACCTTC. Encoded protein: CASRTQGNYGYTF.

This clonotype was recorded at least ten times. The rearrangement joins TRBV5-1 to TRBJ2-1; TRBD2 is a possible D gene (6 bases). The V gene lost 3 bases and the J gene lost 1 base, with 14 bases spanning the gap. Germline CDR1 SGHRS, CDR2 YFSETQ. This CDR3 comprises 16 residues. CDR3 residues: CASSSPGTGSYNEQFF. In DNA form, the CDR3 reads TGCGCCAGCAGCTCCCCCGGGACTGGATCCTACAATGAGCAGTTCTTC.

In its sample, this clonotype was seen a few times. The chain recombines TRBV25-1 with TRBJ2-1; the D call may be TRBD1 or TRBD2 (6 bases each). Trimming took 4 bases from V and 5 from J, leaving 18 bases between them. The germline gives CDR1 MGHDK, CDR2 SYGVNS. There are 16 residues in the CDR3. DNA of the CDR3: TGTGCCAGCAGTGCAACATTGGGGGCTAGCGACAATGAGCAGTTCTTC. As protein: CASSATLGASDNEQFF.

The genes are TRBV10-3 and TRBJ2-1; TRBD1 matches at 9 bases. CDR3 length: 16 residues. Germline V gene data show CDR1 as ENHRY and CDR2 as SYGVKD. The trim removed 3 bases at V and 6 bases at J, leaving 9 bases unmatched. In DNA, the CDR3 is TGTGCCATCAGTGACCCTGACAGGGGGAGGAGCAATGAGCAGTTCTTC. Translating it yields CAISDPDRGRSNEQFF.

The chain is built from TRBV19 and TRBJ2-5; D perhaps matches TRBD1 (5 bases). The V end was cut by 5 bases, the J end by 5 bases, with 15 bases between. From germline, CDR1 is LNHDA and CDR2 SQIVND (reference sequence). This CDR3 region has 14 residues. The CDR3, as DNA: TGTGCCAGTAGTGTCCAGGGCAGGGTGGAGACCCAGTACTTC. Residues: CASSVQGRVETQYF.

The V and J genes are TRBV7-3 and TRBJ1-4; D not certain. Germline assignment: CDR1 SGHTA and CDR2 FQGTGA. CDR3 size: 12 residues. Trimming removed 5 bases from V and 8 bases from J, with 9 bases in between. DNA for the CDR3: TGTGCCAGCAGCCCTGGTGGGGAAAAACTGTTTTTT. Protein product: CASSPGGEKLFF.

CDR3 sequence: CASSTFQNQPQHF. Written as DNA, the CDR3 is TGTGCCAGTAGTACATTCCAAAATCAGCCCCAGCATTTT. The chain recombines TRBV19 with TRBJ1-5; D not certain. V was clipped by 4 bases and J by 4 bases, with 8 bases between them. This CDR3 has 13 amino acids. Germline CDR1 is LNHDA and CDR2 is SQIVND (reference sequence).

V and J are TRBV29-1 and TRBJ1-2; unclear D gene. The CDR3 is made up of 13 amino acids. Looked up from germline, CDR1 is SQVTM and CDR2 is ANQGSEA. The V end lost 4 bases, the J end lost 0 bases, and 9 bases lay between the germline ends. The CDR3 region is CSVVSRANYGYTF. The CDR3 bases are TGCAGCGTTGTCTCGAGAGCTAACTATGGCTACACCTTC. Full variable domain (remainder filled in from reference TRBV29-1 and TRBJ1-2): SAVISQKPSRDICQRGTSLTIQCQVDSQVTMMFWYRQQPGQSLTLIATANQGSEATYESGFVIDKFPISRPNLTFSTLTVSNMSPEDSSIYLCSVVSRANYGYTFGSGTRLTVV.

The chain links TRBV2 to TRBJ1-1; TRBD1 matches 7 bases. Germline loops: CDR1 SNHLY, CDR2 FYNNEI. CDR3 size: 15 residues. Trimming took 7 bases from V and 4 from J; bases not matched to a gene: 12. The CDR3 region has the DNA TGTGCCAGCAAAGGGGGCGCAGATCGGTGCACTGAAGCTTTCTTT. Its translation: CASKGGADRCTEAFF.

Many counts were recorded for this clonotype. The rearrangement links TRBV12-3 or TRBV12-4 to TRBJ1-5; 9 nucleotides match TRBD1. The CDR3 length is 17 residues. With V trimmed by 3 bases and J by 4 bases, 10 bases remained unmatched. Here the CDR3 DNA reads TGTGCCAGCAGTTTCCTCCGGGGACAGGGTTTAAATCAGCCCCAGCATTTT. This sequence encodes CASSFLRGQGLNQPQHF.

The chain is built from TRBV19 and TRBJ1-1; 7 nucleotides line up with TRBD1. In germline, CDR1 is LNHDA, CDR2 SQIVND (reference sequence). CDR3 length: 13 residues. J was trimmed by 4 bases and V by 5 bases; bases with no gene match: 4. CDR3 in amino acids: CASSPDRPTEAFF. Here the CDR3 DNA reads TGTGCCAGTAGTCCGGACAGGCCCACTGAAGCTTTCTTT.

This clonotype was seen a single time. The genes are TRBV20-1 and TRBJ1-2, with D tentatively TRBD1 (5 bases). The ends were cut back, 1 base at V and 1 base at J, with 13 bases in the middle. CDR3 size: 15 residues. The germline gives CDR1 DFQATT, CDR2 SNEGSKA (reference sequence). This chain's CDR3 is CSARGTQGHNYGYTF. CDR3 in DNA: TGCAGTGCTAGAGGTACTCAGGGTCATAACTATGGCTACACCTTC.

The V and J genes are TRBV7-3 and TRBJ2-7; 9 positions agree with TRBD1. The CDR3 runs 12 residues. Per the germline V gene, CDR1 is SGHTA and CDR2 is FQGTGA. CDR3 region: CASSDRGYEQYV. DNA of the CDR3: TGTGCCAGCAGCGACAGGGGGTACGAGCAGTATGTC.

The V call is TRBV9, the J call TRBJ1-1; 9 bases map to TRBD1. This CDR3 has 18 residues. CDR1 is SGDLS and CDR2 is YYNGEE in the germline V gene. V gave up 4 bases and J gave up 1 base; unmatched junction bases: 14. The CDR3 protein is CASSPGVGTGRSNTEAFF. CDR3 DNA: TGTGCCAGCAGCCCAGGTGTTGGGACAGGGAGGTCGAACACTGAAGCTTTCTTT.

The chain has TRBV19 and TRBJ2-3; no clear D gene. CDR1 is LNHDA, CDR2 SQIVND, per germline (reference sequence). CDR3 length: 11 amino acids. Trimming removed 3 bases from V and 4 bases from J, with 2 bases in between. CDR3 coding DNA: TGTGCCAGTAGTATGTCAGATACGCAGTATTTT. Protein sequence: CASSMSDTQYF.

This clonotype is medium-sized. The chain recombines TRBV7-9 with TRBJ1-1, with unresolved D. This CDR3 contains 14 residues. The germline V and J ends were trimmed by 3 bases and 4 bases, with 12 bases remaining between them. From germline, CDR1 is SEHNR and CDR2 FQNEAQ (reference sequence). This CDR3 reads CASSFGGFVTEAFF. In DNA form, the CDR3 reads TGTGCCAGCAGCTTTGGAGGGTTTGTCACTGAAGCTTTCTTT.

The chain links TRBV29-1 to TRBJ1-1, with 7 bases that match TRBD1. CDR3 length: 16 amino acids. With V trimmed by 0 bases and J by 3 bases, 10 bases remained unmatched. The germline CDR1 and CDR2 sequences are SQVTM and ANQGSEA. Written as DNA, the CDR3 is TGCAGCGTTGAAGACAGGGGGATTCCCCGGGACACTGAAGCTTTCTTT. Encoded protein: CSVEDRGIPRDTEAFF.

The chain employs TRBV11-1 and TRBJ2-1; weak D call: TRBD1 (5 bases). The germline V gene has CDR1 SGHAT and CDR2 FQDESV (reference sequence). This CDR3 comprises 15 residues. V dropped 0 bases and J dropped 7 bases, with 13 bases sitting between them. CDR3 sequence reads: CASSLAGASMNEQFF. CDR3 nucleotide sequence: TGTGCCAGCAGCTTAGCAGGGGCCAGTATGAATGAGCAGTTCTTC.

The sample holds a few counts of this clonotype. This rearrangement joins TRBV7-3 to TRBJ1-1; 7 bases match TRBD1. The CDR3 extends over 14 amino acids. From germline, CDR1 is SGHTA and CDR2 FQGTGA. Trimming cost V 5 bases and J 3 bases; bases outside gene matches: 6. The CDR3 protein is CASSLDRADTEAFF. In DNA form, the CDR3 reads TGTGCCAGCAGCCTCGACAGGGCCGACACTGAAGCTTTCTTT.

At least ten counts were recorded for this clonotype. The chain combines TRBV30 with TRBJ2-7; perhaps TRBD2 as D (5 bases). Germline V gene lookup returns CDR1 GTSNPN and CDR2 SVGIG (reference sequence). The V gene lost 5 bases and the J gene lost 5 bases, with 16 bases spanning the gap. This CDR3 is built from 13 residues. The CDR3 coding sequence is TGTGCCTGGGGGAAGCCGGGGATCGACGAGCAGTACTTC. Residues: CAWGKPGIDEQYF.

The chain recombines TRBV20-1 with TRBJ1-5; 8 nucleotides match TRBD1. This CDR3 spans 18 amino acids. Looked up from germline, CDR1 is DFQATT and CDR2 is SNEGSKA (reference sequence). The junction had 22 bases not matched to a gene; V was cut back by 6 bases and J by 6 bases. CDR3: CSASSYSTRTGFPQPQHF. Here the CDR3 DNA reads TGCAGTGCCAGCAGTTACTCGACAAGGACAGGGTTTCCTCAGCCCCAGCATTTT.

In its sample, this clonotype was seen many times. J is TRBJ1-5 and V is TRBV20-1; 8 bases line up with TRBD1. The germline V gene has CDR1 DFQATT and CDR2 SNEGSKA (reference sequence). The V segment lost 0 bases and the J segment 7 bases; nucleotides outside the gene matches: 5. The CDR3 totals 14 residues. CDR3 sequence reads: CSAREDRGNQPQHF. The CDR3, as DNA: TGCAGTGCTAGAGAAGACAGGGGTAACCAGCCCCAGCATTTT.

The sample holds many counts of this clonotype. CDR3 DNA sequence: TGTGCCAGCTCACCACCTCAGGGAGTAGCTTTCTTT. Amino acids: CASSPPQGVAFF. The chain combines TRBV18 with TRBJ1-1; weak D call: TRBD1 (5 bases). V lost 0 bases and J lost 10, with 9 bases in between. CDR3 size: 12 residues. Germline loops: CDR1 KGHSH, CDR2 LQKENI.

Turning to this clonotype: Given a much more abundant clone one base away, this may be a read error. The CDR3 coding sequence is TGCGCCAGCAGCCAAGGCCAAACGAGCACTGAAGCTTTCTTT. Amino acid sequence: CASSQGQTSTEAFF. The chain recombines TRBV4-1 with TRBJ1-1; no reliable D call. The germline V and J ends were trimmed by 1 base and 4 bases, with 10 bases remaining between them. Germline V CDR1 and CDR2: MGHRA, YSYEKL. CDR3 length: 14 amino acids.